The next 20 T cell receptor beta chains were all read from a single sample in a study of shared clonotypes between healthy human individuals. Assay: immunoSEQ multiplex PCR; the TCRdb copy retains only in-frame clones and omits some. The top ten clones hold 0.13% of a sample with about 2 million clones, 85% to 95% of them seen once. Source material: naive CD4+ T cells sorted from blood. Indicated subset: CD45RA+ positively selected. The receptor source for this set is a man younger than 35 in good health.

The chain combines TRBV7-8 with TRBJ2-3, with 13 positions matching TRBD2. V shed 5 bases and J 1 base; nucleotides not matched to a gene: 6. Germline lookup yields CDR1 SGHVS and CDR2 FQNEAQ. The CDR3 is 17 residues long. CDR3 sequence: CASSPTGTSGGTDTQYF. CDR3 DNA: TGTGCCAGCAGCCCGACCGGGACTAGCGGGGGCACAGATACGCAGTATTTT.

The CDR3 DNA reads TGTGCCAGCAGCTTATGGGTCTTATCTCATTGGGACTATGGCTACACCTTC. Its protein product is CASSLWVLSHWDYGYTF. The V and J genes are TRBV7-4 and TRBJ1-2; D is unclear. The V gene lost 2 bases and the J gene lost 3 bases, with 19 bases spanning the gap. CDR1 is SGHVT, CDR2 SQSDAQ, per germline. The CDR3 is 17 amino acids.

The CDR3 DNA is TGTGCCAGCAGTGTATTGCGGGGCCCCATGGAGCAGTACTTC. Translated, it gives CASSVLRGPMEQYF. The J gene is TRBJ2-7, the V gene TRBV2; D is possibly TRBD2 (6 bases). Looked up from germline, CDR1 is SNHLY and CDR2 is FYNNEI. V gave up 4 bases and J gave up 7 bases, with 17 bases separating them. CDR3 size: 14 residues. The variable domain in full, with the rest retrieved from reference TRBV2 and TRBJ2-7, is EPEVTQTPSHQVTQMGQEVILRCVPISNHLYFYWYRQILGQKVEFLVSFYNNEISEKSEIFDDQFSVERPDGSNFTLKIRSTKLEDSAMYFCASSVLRGPMEQYFGPGTRLTVT.

The chain carries TRBV6-1 and TRBJ2-5; D not certain. V was shortened by 8 bases and J by 5 bases, with 12 bases between the two germline ends. The germline V gene has CDR1 MNHNS and CDR2 SASEGT. This CDR3 region has 12 residues. CDR3 sequence (DNA): TGTGCCAGCGGAACGGTGGGGGAGACCCAGTACTTC. Residues: CASGTVGETQYF.

This sequence joins TRBV2 and TRBJ2-2, with D possibly matching TRBD1 (5 bases). The V end lost 3 bases, the J end lost 1 base, and 9 bases lay between the germline ends. The CDR3 sequence is 15 residues long. Germline assignment: CDR1 SNHLY and CDR2 FYNNEI. The CDR3 sequence is CASSDQGQNTGELFF. The CDR3 DNA is TGTGCCAGCAGTGATCAGGGTCAGAACACCGGGGAGCTGTTTTTT.

Points on this clone: Other DNA variants within this sample encode the same CDR3. The rearrangement links TRBV30 to TRBJ2-5, with D unclear. In germline, CDR1 is GTSNPN, CDR2 SVGIG (reference sequence). The CDR3 spans 13 residues. V was shortened by 0 bases and J by 2 bases, with 7 bases between the two germline ends. The CDR3 reads CAWSVGTQETQYF. The CDR3 coding sequence is TGTGCCTGGAGTGTCGGCACGCAAGAGACCCAGTACTTC.

The rearrangement joins TRBV2 to TRBJ2-1, with TRBD2 matching 10 bases. The CDR3 consists of 15 residues. In germline, CDR1 is SNHLY, CDR2 FYNNEI. V dropped 2 bases and J dropped 6; count of bases not matched to a gene: 4. The DNA of the CDR3 is TGTGCCAGCAGTGAACTAACTAGCGGGATCAATGAGCAGTTCTTC. Translation: CASSELTSGINEQFF.

This clone showed up just once. The junction differs from germline at one of its ends, possibly a read error. This chain uses TRBV20-1 with TRBJ1-3; 9 bases map to TRBD1. The length of the CDR3 is 11 residues. Germline V lookup: CDR1 DFQATT, CDR2 SNEGSKA (reference sequence). The CDR3 nucleotides are TGCAGTGCTATTATCCGGGACAGGGTAGATTTT. Protein sequence: CSAIIRDRVDF.

This chain links TRBV5-8 with TRBJ1-5; D uncertain. The CDR3 totals 16 residues. Trimming shortened V by 0 bases and J by 0 bases, and 10 bases separated the two germline ends. Germline CDR1 reads SGHTS; CDR2 reads YDEGEE. The CDR3 protein is CASSLEGGYSNQPQHF. In DNA, the CDR3 is TGTGCCAGCAGCTTGGAGGGAGGCTATAGCAATCAGCCCCAGCATTTT.

The gene calls are TRBV18 and TRBJ2-7; tentatively, D is TRBD2 (6 bases). CDR1 is KGHSH, CDR2 LQKENI, per germline. CDR3 length: 14 residues. V gave up 6 bases and J gave up 0 bases, with 12 bases separating them. CDR3 in DNA: TGTGCCAGCTCCCTCGGAGGGAACTCCTACGAGCAGTACTTC. Translation: CASSLGGNSYEQYF.

To note about this clone: The same CDR3 also results from other DNA sequences found in this sample. The chain has TRBV11-3 and TRBJ2-5, with unresolved D. V lost 1 base and J lost 1, with 4 bases in between. The CDR3 runs to 13 residues. The germline V gene has CDR1 SGHNT and CDR2 YENEEA. This CDR3 reads CASSLGVQETQYF. The CDR3 coding sequence is TGTGCCAGCAGCTTAGGGGTCCAAGAGACCCAGTACTTC.

This chain uses TRBV28 with TRBJ1-2; no clear D. This CDR3 region has 15 residues. Per the germline V gene, CDR1 is MDHEN and CDR2 is SYDVKM. The V and J ends lost 6 bases and 3 bases respectively, with 17 bases between them. CDR3 residues: CASSLGGPTDYGYTF. The CDR3 DNA sequence: TGTGCCAGCAGCCTAGGAGGACCAACGGACTATGGCTACACCTTC.

This chain joins TRBV7-2 and TRBJ2-3; the D is unclear. V was shortened by 3 bases and J by 4 bases, with 8 bases between the two germline ends. The germline CDR1 and CDR2 sequences are SGHTA and FQGNSA. This CDR3 region has 13 residues. Here the CDR3 DNA reads TGTGCCAGCAGCTTGAGGTTTGCAGATACGCAGTATTTT. Its translation: CASSLRFADTQYF. Full variable domain (rest looked up from reference TRBV7-2 and TRBJ2-3): GAGVSQSPSNKVTEKGKDVELRCDPISGHTALYWYRQSLGQGLEFLIYFQGNSAPDKSGLPSDRFSAERTGGSVSTLTIQRTQQEDSAVYLCASSLRFADTQYFGPGTRLTVL.

V and J are TRBV6-1 and TRBJ2-6; 10 bases align to TRBD1. V was clipped by 5 bases and J by 4 bases; unmatched bases: 8. Germline V gene lookup returns CDR1 MNHNS and CDR2 SASEGT. The CDR3 totals 17 residues. DNA of the CDR3: TGTGCCAGCAGTCAAGGGACAGGGGCGGGAGGGGCCAACGTCCTGACTTTC. Translated, it gives CASSQGTGAGGANVLTF.

The CDR3 DNA is TGTGCCAGCAGCTTAAGAGGATTGGGCACTTCGAACTATGGCTACACCTTC. It encodes CASSLRGLGTSNYGYTF. V gene TRBV7-2 combines with J gene TRBJ1-2, with D uncertain. Trimming removed 2 bases from V and 2 bases from J, with 18 bases in between. The CDR3 consists of 17 residues. CDR1 and CDR2 from the germline V gene are SGHTA and FQGNSA.

This rearrangement joins TRBV18 to TRBJ2-7, with TRBD2 identical over 11 bases. Trimming removed 4 bases from V and 6 bases from J; junction bases left unmatched: 8. The germline V gene has CDR1 KGHSH and CDR2 LQKENI. CDR3 length: 15 residues. The CDR3 loop reads CASSQSTSGRTEQYF. CDR3 nucleotide sequence: TGTGCCAGCTCACAAAGTACTAGCGGGAGAACCGAGCAGTACTTC.

J is TRBJ1-4 and V is TRBV18; tentatively, D is TRBD1 (5 bases). Trimming took off 1 base at V and 4 bases at J, with 7 bases between the two ends. Germline V lookup: CDR1 KGHSH, CDR2 LQKENI. CDR3 length: 14 amino acids. The CDR3 here is CASSPRGNNEKLFF. In DNA, the CDR3 is TGTGCCAGCTCACCACGGGGGAATAATGAAAAACTGTTTTTT.

The rearrangement links TRBV30 to TRBJ2-7, with TRBD1 matching over 8 bases. The junction had 6 bases not matched to a gene; V was cut back by 3 bases and J by 2 bases. Germline lookup yields CDR1 GTSNPN and CDR2 SVGIG (reference sequence). This CDR3 has 14 amino acids. CDR3: CAWRTGGLPYEQYF. CDR3 nucleotides: TGTGCCTGGAGAACAGGGGGACTTCCCTACGAGCAGTACTTC.

The chain combines TRBV2 with TRBJ2-5; D gene ambiguous. Near its end, the DNA agrees better with TRBJ2-7, so the J call may be wrong. CDR1 is SNHLY and CDR2 is FYNNEI in the germline V gene. The CDR3 loop spans 15 amino acids. The CDR3 reads CASSSENGISYEQYF. CDR3 DNA: TGTGCCAGCAGTTCTGAGAATGGGATCTCCTACGAGCAGTACTTC.

CDR3 coding DNA: TGTGCCAGCAGCTTAACCGCCTTGGTAGACGAGCAGTACTTC. This sequence encodes CASSLTALVDEQYF. The chain has TRBV7-3 and TRBJ2-7, with no clear D. V lost 0 bases and J lost 5, with 11 bases in between. CDR1 SGHTA and CDR2 FQGTGA come from the germline V gene. CDR3 size: 14 residues.